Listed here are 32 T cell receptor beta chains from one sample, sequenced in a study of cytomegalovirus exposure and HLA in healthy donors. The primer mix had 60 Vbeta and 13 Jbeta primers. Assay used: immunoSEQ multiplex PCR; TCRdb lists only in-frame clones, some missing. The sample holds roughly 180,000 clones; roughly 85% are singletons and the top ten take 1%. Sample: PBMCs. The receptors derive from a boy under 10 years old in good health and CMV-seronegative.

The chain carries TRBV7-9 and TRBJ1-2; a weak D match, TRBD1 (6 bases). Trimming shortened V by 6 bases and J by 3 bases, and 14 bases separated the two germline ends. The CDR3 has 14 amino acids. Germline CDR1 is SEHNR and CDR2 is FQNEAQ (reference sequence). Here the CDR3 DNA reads TGTGCCAGCAGACAGGACAGAGCCTACTATGGCTACACCTTC. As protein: CASRQDRAYYGYTF.

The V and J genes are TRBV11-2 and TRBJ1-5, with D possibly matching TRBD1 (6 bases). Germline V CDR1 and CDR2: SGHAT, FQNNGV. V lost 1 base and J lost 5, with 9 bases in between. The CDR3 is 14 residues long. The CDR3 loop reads CASSLVGGDQPQHF. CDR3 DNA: TGTGCCAGCAGCTTAGTAGGGGGTGATCAGCCCCAGCATTTT.

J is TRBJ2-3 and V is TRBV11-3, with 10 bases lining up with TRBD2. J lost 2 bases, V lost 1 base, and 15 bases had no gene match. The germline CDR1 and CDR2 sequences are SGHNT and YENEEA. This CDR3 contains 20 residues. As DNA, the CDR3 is TGTGCCAGCAGCTTAGGGCTAGCGGGGGCCGACTTTAGATACACAGATACGCAGTATTTT. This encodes CASSLGLAGADFRYTDTQYF. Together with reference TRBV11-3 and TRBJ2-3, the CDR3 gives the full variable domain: EAGVVQSPRYKIIEKKQPVAFWCNPISGHNTLYWYLQNLGQGPELLIRYENEEAVDDSQLPKDRFSAERLKGVDSTLKIQPAELGDSAVYLCASSLGLAGADFRYTDTQYFGPGTRLTVL.

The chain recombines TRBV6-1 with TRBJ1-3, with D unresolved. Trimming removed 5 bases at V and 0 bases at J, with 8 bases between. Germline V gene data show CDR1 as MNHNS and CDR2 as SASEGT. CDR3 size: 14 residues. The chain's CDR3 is CASSPAVSGNTIYF. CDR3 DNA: TGTGCCAGCAGTCCGGCGGTCTCTGGAAACACCATATATTTT.

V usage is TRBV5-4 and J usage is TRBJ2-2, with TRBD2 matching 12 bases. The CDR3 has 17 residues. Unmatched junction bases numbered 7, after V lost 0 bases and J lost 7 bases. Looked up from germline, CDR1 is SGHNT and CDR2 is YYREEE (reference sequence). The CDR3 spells CASSLVSSGRAGGELFF. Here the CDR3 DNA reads TGTGCCAGCAGCTTGGTATCTAGCGGGAGGGCCGGCGGGGAGCTGTTTTTT.

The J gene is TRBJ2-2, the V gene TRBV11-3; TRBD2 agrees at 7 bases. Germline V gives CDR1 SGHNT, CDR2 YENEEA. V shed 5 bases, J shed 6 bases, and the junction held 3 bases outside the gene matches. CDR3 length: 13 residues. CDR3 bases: TGTGCCAGCAGCAGCGGGACCCCCGGGGAGCTGTTTTTT. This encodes CASSSGTPGELFF.

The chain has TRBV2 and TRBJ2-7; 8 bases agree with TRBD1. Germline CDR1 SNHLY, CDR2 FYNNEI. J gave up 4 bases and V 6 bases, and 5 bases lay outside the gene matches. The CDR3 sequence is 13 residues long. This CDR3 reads CASRRDRGYEQYV. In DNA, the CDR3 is TGTGCCAGCAGGCGTGACAGGGGATACGAGCAGTACGTC.

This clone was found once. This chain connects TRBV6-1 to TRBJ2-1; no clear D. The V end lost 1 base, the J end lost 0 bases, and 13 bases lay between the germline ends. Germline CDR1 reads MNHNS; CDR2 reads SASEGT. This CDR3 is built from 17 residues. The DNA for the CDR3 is TGTGCCAGCAGTGAAGAGGAGATCCCCCTCTCCTACAATGAGCAGTTCTTC. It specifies CASSEEEIPLSYNEQFF.

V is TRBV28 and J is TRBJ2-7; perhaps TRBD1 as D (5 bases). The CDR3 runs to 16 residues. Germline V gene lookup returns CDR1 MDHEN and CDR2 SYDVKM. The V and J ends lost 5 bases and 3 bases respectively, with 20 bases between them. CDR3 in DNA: TGTGCCAGCAGTCATCTTCTTGGACAAGGCAACTACGAGCAGTACTTC. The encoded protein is CASSHLLGQGNYEQYF.

CDR3 sequence: CASSSRLSGDDNEQFF. In DNA, the CDR3 is TGTGCCAGCAGCTCCCGACTGAGCGGAGACGACAATGAGCAGTTCTTC. This chain uses TRBV7-9 with TRBJ2-1; the D gene is possibly TRBD2 (5 bases). The length of the CDR3 is 16 residues. The ends were cut back, 4 bases at V and 5 bases at J, with 18 bases in the middle. The germline V gene encodes CDR1 SEHNR and CDR2 FQNEAQ (reference sequence).

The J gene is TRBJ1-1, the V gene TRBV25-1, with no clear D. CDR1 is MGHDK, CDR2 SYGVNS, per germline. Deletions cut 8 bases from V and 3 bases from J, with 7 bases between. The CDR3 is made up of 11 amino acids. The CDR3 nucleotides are TGTGCCAGCCGAGAGGACACTGAAGCTTTCTTT. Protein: CASREDTEAFF.

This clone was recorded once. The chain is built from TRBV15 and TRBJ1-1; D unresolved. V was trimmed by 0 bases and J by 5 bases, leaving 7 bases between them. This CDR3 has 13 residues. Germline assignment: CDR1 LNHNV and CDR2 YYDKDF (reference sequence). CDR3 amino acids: CATSRDLVTEAFF. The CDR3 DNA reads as TGTGCCACCAGCAGAGATTTAGTGACTGAAGCTTTCTTT.

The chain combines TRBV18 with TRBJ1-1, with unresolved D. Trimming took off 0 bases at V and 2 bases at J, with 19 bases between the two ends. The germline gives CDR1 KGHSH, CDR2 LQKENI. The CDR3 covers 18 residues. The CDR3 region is CASSPPSESRRFNTEAFF. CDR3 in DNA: TGTGCCAGCTCACCACCTTCGGAGTCCAGAAGGTTTAACACTGAAGCTTTCTTT.

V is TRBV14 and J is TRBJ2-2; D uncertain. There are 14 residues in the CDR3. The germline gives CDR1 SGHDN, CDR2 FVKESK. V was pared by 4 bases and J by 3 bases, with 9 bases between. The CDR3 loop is CASSLTGDTGELFF. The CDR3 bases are TGTGCCAGCAGCCTAACGGGTGACACCGGGGAGCTGTTTTTT.

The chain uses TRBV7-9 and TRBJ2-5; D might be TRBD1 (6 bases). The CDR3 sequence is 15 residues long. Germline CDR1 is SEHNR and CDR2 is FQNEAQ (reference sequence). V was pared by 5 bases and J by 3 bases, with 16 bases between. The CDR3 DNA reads TGTGCCAGCAGCCCGCAGGGACACGAAGAAGAGACCCAGTACTTC. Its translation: CASSPQGHEEETQYF.

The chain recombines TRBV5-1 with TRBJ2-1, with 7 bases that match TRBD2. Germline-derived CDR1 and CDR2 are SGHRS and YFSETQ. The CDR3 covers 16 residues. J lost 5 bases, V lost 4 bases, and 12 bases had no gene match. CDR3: CASSPLLGLGHNEQFF. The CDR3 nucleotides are TGCGCCAGCAGCCCCTTGTTAGGACTAGGCCACAATGAGCAGTTCTTC.

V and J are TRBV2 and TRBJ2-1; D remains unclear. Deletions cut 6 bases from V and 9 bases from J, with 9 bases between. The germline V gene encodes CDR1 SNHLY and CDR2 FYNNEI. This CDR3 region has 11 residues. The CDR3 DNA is TGTGCCAGCAGGGGTGGGCCTGAGCAGTTCTTC. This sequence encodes CASRGGPEQFF.

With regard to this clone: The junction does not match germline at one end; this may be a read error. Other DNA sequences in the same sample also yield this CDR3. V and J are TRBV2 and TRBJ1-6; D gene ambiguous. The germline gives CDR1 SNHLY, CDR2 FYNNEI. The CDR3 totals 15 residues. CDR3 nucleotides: TGTGCCAGCAGTGAACAAGTACAGACTAATTCCCCCCTCCACTTT. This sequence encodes CASSEQVQTNSPLHF.

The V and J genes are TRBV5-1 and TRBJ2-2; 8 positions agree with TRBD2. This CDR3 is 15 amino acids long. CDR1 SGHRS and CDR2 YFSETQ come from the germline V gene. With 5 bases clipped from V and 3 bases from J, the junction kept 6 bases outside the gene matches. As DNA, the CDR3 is TGCGCCAGCAGTCCCATTAGCGGGGACACCGGGGAGCTGTTTTTT. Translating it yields CASSPISGDTGELFF.

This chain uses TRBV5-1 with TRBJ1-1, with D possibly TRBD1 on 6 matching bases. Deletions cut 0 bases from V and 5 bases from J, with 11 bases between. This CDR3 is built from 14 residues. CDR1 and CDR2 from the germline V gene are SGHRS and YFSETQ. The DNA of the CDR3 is TGCGCCAGCAGCTTGGAAAGGGGGAAGACTGAAGCTTTCTTT. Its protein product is CASSLERGKTEAFF.

This CDR3 reads CASSQADSGNTIYF. As DNA, the CDR3 is TGTGCCAGTAGTCAGGCAGACTCTGGAAACACCATATATTTT. The chain combines TRBV19 with TRBJ1-3; no firm D call. CDR1 LNHDA and CDR2 SQIVND come from the germline V gene (reference sequence). This CDR3 is built from 14 residues. V lost 5 bases, J lost 0 bases, and 8 bases lay in between.

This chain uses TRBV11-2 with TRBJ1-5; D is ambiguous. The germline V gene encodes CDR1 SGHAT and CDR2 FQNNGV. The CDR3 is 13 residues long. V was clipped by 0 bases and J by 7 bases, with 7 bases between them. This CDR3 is CASSLDLGQPQHF. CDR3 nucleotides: TGTGCCAGCAGCTTAGATCTAGGCCAGCCCCAGCATTTT.

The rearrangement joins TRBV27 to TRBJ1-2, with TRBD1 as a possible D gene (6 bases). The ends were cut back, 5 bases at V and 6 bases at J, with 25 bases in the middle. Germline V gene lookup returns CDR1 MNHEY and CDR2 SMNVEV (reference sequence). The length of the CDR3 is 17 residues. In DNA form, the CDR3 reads TGTGCCAGCAGTGCTAGGGTGAATGGACAGATATTTCATGGCTACACCTTC. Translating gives CASSARVNGQIFHGYTF.

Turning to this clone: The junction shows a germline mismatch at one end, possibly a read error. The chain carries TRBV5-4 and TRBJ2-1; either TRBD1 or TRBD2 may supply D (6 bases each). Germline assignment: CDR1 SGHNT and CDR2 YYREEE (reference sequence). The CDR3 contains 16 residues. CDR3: CAGSLGGETGLREQFF. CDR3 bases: TGTGCCGGCAGCTTGGGGGGCGAGACTGGCCTTAGGGAGCAGTTCTTC.

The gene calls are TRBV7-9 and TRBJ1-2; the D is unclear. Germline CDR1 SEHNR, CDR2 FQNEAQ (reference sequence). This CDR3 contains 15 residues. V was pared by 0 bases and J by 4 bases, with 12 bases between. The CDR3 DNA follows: TGTGCCAGCAGCTTAGCGTCCGGGAACGGCTATGGCTACACCTTC. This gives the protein CASSLASGNGYGYTF.

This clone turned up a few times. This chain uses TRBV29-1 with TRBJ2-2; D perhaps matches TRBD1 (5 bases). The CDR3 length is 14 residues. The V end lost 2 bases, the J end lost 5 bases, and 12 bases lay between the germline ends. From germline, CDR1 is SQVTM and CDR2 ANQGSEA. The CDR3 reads CSVEQGLGTGELFF. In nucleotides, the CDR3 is TGCAGCGTTGAACAGGGATTAGGAACCGGGGAGCTGTTTTTT.

The CDR3 nucleotides read TGTGCCAGCAGCCTTAGCGGGGGCTCCTACAATGAGCAGTTCTTC. Translation gives CASSLSGGSYNEQFF. The chain has TRBV28 and TRBJ2-1, with TRBD2 identical over 9 bases. The CDR3 is made up of 15 amino acids. From germline, CDR1 is MDHEN and CDR2 SYDVKM. V dropped 6 bases and J dropped 0; count of bases not matched to a gene: 3.

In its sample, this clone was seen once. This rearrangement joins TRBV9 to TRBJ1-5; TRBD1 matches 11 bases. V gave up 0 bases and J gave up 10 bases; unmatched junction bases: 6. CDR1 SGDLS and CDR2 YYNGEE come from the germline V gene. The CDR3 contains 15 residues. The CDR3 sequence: CASSVDPGQGAPQHF. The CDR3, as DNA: TGTGCCAGCAGCGTAGATCCCGGACAGGGGGCTCCCCAGCATTTT.

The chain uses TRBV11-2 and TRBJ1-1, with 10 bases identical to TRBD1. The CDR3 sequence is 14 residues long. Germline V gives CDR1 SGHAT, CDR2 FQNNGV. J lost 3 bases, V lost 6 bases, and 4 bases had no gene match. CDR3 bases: TGTGCCAGCAGTTTGACAGGGGGCCACACTGAAGCTTTCTTT. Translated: CASSLTGGHTEAFF.

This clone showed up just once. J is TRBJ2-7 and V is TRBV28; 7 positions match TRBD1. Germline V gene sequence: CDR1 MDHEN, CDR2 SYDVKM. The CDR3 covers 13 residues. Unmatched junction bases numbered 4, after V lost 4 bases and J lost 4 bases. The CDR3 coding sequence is TGTGCCAGCAGTTCCGGGACAGAGTACGAGCAGTACTTC. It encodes CASSSGTEYEQYF.

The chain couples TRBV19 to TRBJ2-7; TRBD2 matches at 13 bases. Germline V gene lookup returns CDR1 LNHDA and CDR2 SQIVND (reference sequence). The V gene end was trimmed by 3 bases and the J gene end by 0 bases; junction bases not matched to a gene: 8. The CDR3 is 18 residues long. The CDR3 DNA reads TGTGCCAGTAGTATGGGGACTAGCGGGATTCGGAGCTCCTACGAGCAGTACTTC. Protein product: CASSMGTSGIRSSYEQYF.

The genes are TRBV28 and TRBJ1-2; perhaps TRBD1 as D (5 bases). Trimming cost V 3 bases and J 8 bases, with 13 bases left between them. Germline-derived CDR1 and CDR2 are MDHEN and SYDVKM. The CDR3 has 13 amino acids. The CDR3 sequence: CASSFRQGLGYTF. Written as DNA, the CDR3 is TGTGCCAGCAGTTTTAGGCAGGGCCTGGGCTACACCTTC.